This entry lists 10 T cell receptor beta chains sequenced from one sample in a study of T cell repertoires and HLA-DP antigens. Using immunoSEQ multiplex PCR, the repertoire was profiled, and TCRdb retains in-frame clones only, with some absent. The sample lists over 100,000 clones, around 92% occurring once. No cognate antigen is known for these TCRs. The sequenced sample was CD4+ T cells from PBMCs. These receptors were obtained from a woman aged 18-29 years in good health and CMV-seronegative.

This chain uses TRBV11-3 with TRBJ2-3, with 8 bases aligning to TRBD1. This CDR3 comprises 14 residues. Germline CDR1 is SGHNT and CDR2 is YENEEA. The V gene end was trimmed by 5 bases and the J gene end by 4 bases; junction bases not matched to a gene: 5. CDR3 sequence: CASSTGQGADTQYF. CDR3 nucleotide sequence: TGTGCCAGCAGCACAGGACAGGGAGCAGATACGCAGTATTTT.

The rearrangement uses TRBV18 and TRBJ1-5, with 9 bases aligning to TRBD1. CDR1 is KGHSH, CDR2 LQKENI, per germline. V lost 3 bases to trimming and J lost 7 bases; unmatched junction nucleotides: 4. The CDR3 sequence is 14 residues long. The CDR3: CASSPGQGSQPQHF. In nucleotides, the CDR3 is TGTGCCAGCTCACCGGGACAGGGTAGCCAGCCCCAGCATTTT.

The chain joins TRBV7-2 to TRBJ2-3; D call uncertain. Germline V lookup: CDR1 SGHTA, CDR2 FQGNSA. The CDR3 has 13 amino acids. V gave up 2 bases and J gave up 1 base, with 4 bases separating them. CDR3 DNA: TGTGCCAGCAGCTTATTTCGCACAGATACGCAGTATTTT. Its translation: CASSLFRTDTQYF.

This sequence joins TRBV11-3 and TRBJ1-6; 9 nucleotides line up with TRBD1. Trimming took 5 bases from V and 8 from J; bases not matched to a gene: 7. CDR3 length: 15 residues. Germline values: CDR1 SGHNT, CDR2 YENEEA. CDR3 DNA sequence: TGTGCCAGCAGCCTCGGGACAGGGAGGGATTCACCCCTCCACTTT. This gives the protein CASSLGTGRDSPLHF.

The chain has TRBV7-9 and TRBJ2-2, with no clear D. The length of the CDR3 is 15 residues. The germline gives CDR1 SEHNR, CDR2 FQNEAQ (reference sequence). V was pared by 6 bases and J by 1 base, with 12 bases between. The CDR3 DNA reads as TGTGCCAGCAGTTCCGGGCCTTGGAACACCGGGGAGCTGTTTTTT. It is translated as CASSSGPWNTGELFF.

The chain employs TRBV6-4 and TRBJ2-3, with TRBD2 as a possible D gene (7 bases). CDR1 MRHNA and CDR2 SNTAGT come from the germline V gene. The V gene lost 5 bases and the J gene lost 1 base, with 13 bases spanning the gap. The CDR3 consists of 15 residues. The CDR3 nucleotides read TGTGCCAGCAGTCCTCGGGGGGCCGGCACAGATACGCAGTATTTT. Its translation is CASSPRGAGTDTQYF.

The chain is built from TRBV6-4 and TRBJ2-2; 7 nucleotides line up with TRBD2. Germline V lookup: CDR1 MRHNA, CDR2 SNTAGT. With 5 bases clipped from V and 2 bases from J, the junction kept 8 bases outside the gene matches. CDR3 length equals 16 residues. The CDR3 sequence: CASSPKGGSNTGELFF. The DNA of the CDR3 is TGTGCCAGCAGTCCCAAGGGAGGGAGCAACACCGGGGAGCTGTTTTTT.

This sequence joins TRBV6-5 and TRBJ1-6; D is unresolved. The germline V gene has CDR1 MNHEY and CDR2 SVGAGI. V gave up 0 bases and J gave up 5 bases, with 8 bases separating them. This CDR3 region has 15 residues. CDR3 region: CASSYSPGHNSPLHF. The CDR3 nucleotides are TGTGCCAGCAGTTACTCGCCAGGACATAATTCACCCCTCCACTTT.

J is TRBJ1-1 and V is TRBV5-1; possible D gene TRBD1, 5 bases. V gave up 3 bases and J gave up 1 base, with 16 bases separating them. Germline V gene sequence: CDR1 SGHRS, CDR2 YFSETQ. CDR3 length: 16 amino acids. CDR3 sequence: CASSWGVKKGNTEAFF. The DNA of the CDR3 is TGCGCCAGCAGCTGGGGGGTGAAGAAAGGGAACACTGAAGCTTTCTTT.

The J gene is TRBJ2-1, the V gene TRBV18; TRBD2 agrees at 10 bases. Germline V CDR1 and CDR2: KGHSH, LQKENI. Trimming cost V 7 bases and J 4 bases; bases outside gene matches: 4. There are 14 residues in the CDR3. The CDR3 here is CASCGLAAYNEQFF. In DNA form, the CDR3 reads TGTGCCAGCTGCGGACTAGCGGCTTACAATGAGCAGTTCTTC.